The rows below give T cell receptor beta chains drawn from one sample of a study of blood T cell repertoires in COVID-19. Some clones are missing from TCRdb's copy, which holds only in-frame ones; the method was immunoSEQ multiplex PCR. Among 88,000 or so clones listed, about 85% were seen once. Sequencing was done on a sample of peripheral blood. The receptors come from a man aged 60 to 75 with acute or convalescent COVID-19. CDR3s include the opening cysteine and the closing phenylalanine or tryptophan. Fields, in order: J gene, V gene, clone size, CDR3 protein. Only part of the rows carry a size: once, few, many, or a class if the clone is expanded.

TRBJ2-5 TRBV13 . CASSAPGTGGIETQYF
TRBJ1-5 TRBV18 few CASSPSAGTQAQPQHF
TRBJ1-4 TRBV5-8 . CASSLGDRAANEKLFF
TRBJ1-2 TRBV5-1 . CASSLSTGNIYGYTF
TRBJ1-1 TRBV4-1 . CASSQVNRGVGNTEAFF
TRBJ2-1 TRBV6-5 . CASSYSSGGANNEQFF
TRBJ1-2 TRBV3-1/TRBV3-2 few CASSPEQGSYGYTF
TRBJ1-2 TRBV9 . CASSVDPRTGEGLTGYTF
TRBJ2-2 TRBV12-3/TRBV12-4 . CASSFGAAELFF
TRBJ2-7 TRBV18 . CASSPPSGFPYEQYF
TRBJ2-2 TRBV6-2/TRBV6-3 . CASSYRANTGELFF
TRBJ1-3 TRBV7-2 . CASSLAAPNVPGNTIYF
TRBJ1-6 TRBV28 . CASSLSFGGNSPLHF
TRBJ1-6 TRBV25-1 . CASSEMGAHPSPLHF
TRBJ2-1 TRBV6-6 . CASNPGGAGEQFF
TRBJ1-2 TRBV6-2/TRBV6-3 few CASSYSPGIGYTF
TRBJ2-1 TRBV28 once CASGLSGRPYNEQFF
TRBJ2-7 TRBV7-2 medium-sized CASSPTAYEQYF
TRBJ2-3 TRBV9 . CASSPDSQRAQYF
TRBJ1-2 TRBV27 once CASSPGTGAYGYTF
TRBJ2-1 TRBV4-3 . CASSQGGLARGEQFF
TRBJ1-5 TRBV19 few CASLAGTGGFYGNQPQHF
TRBJ1-2 TRBV19 many CASSIPDREGYGYTF
TRBJ2-1 TRBV7-2 . CASNYPSRSYNEQFF
TRBJ2-3 TRBV11-3 . CASSFRASASTDTQYF
TRBJ2-1 TRBV6-6 . CASSYGRIAPDNEQFF
TRBJ1-1 TRBV7-9 . CASSLLQGATEAFF
TRBJ1-2 TRBV28 . CASSPRQRRTYGYTF
TRBJ2-7 TRBV12-3/TRBV12-4 once CASSPGQTYEQYF
TRBJ2-1 TRBV28 . CASSKTGQVYNEQFF
TRBJ1-2 TRBV20-1 . CSASGQGFSYTF
TRBJ1-2 TRBV24-1 . CATSDTGGSYGYTF
TRBJ2-1 TRBV19 . CASSIGTGYNEQFF
TRBJ1-2 TRBV5-1 . CASSIPGQGAYGYTF
TRBJ2-1 TRBV7-2 . CASSLQLSSYNEQFF
TRBJ2-3 TRBV4-3 . CASSQRAQEPDTQYF
TRBJ1-6 TRBV18 . CASSPLGDYSPLHF
TRBJ1-5 TRBV30 . CAWSVQTGVSNQPQHF
TRBJ2-3 TRBV5-4 . CASSSGAGSLTDTQYF
TRBJ2-5 TRBV2 . CASSEVGSVETQYF
TRBJ1-3 TRBV23-1 . CATLRDRDASHSGNTIYF
TRBJ1-1 TRBV18 few CASLRNRDTEAFF
TRBJ2-7 TRBV10-3 few CAIRSFGTTSYEQYF
TRBJ2-6 TRBV3-1/TRBV3-2 few CASSPGTGVGGANVLTF
TRBJ2-1 TRBV18 . CASSPLISSYNEQFF
TRBJ1-5 TRBV19 once CASSITSGELQPQHF
TRBJ2-7 TRBV5-1 . CASSPGLAGAYEQYF
TRBJ2-1 TRBV10-1 . CASSDHKAGVYNEQFF
TRBJ1-2 TRBV7-8 . CASRVGLGDFYGYTF
TRBJ1-1 TRBV19 few CASTRDRVTEAFF
TRBJ2-3 TRBV3-1/TRBV3-2 few CASSQGSGSTDTQYF
TRBJ2-7 TRBV24-1 . CARSPILAEDLGEQYF
TRBJ2-5 TRBV5-1 . CASSLQGARGEETQYF
TRBJ2-2 TRBV12-5 . CASGLVRERGIRNTGELFF
TRBJ2-2 TRBV24-1 . CATSGKDRGGAGELFF